What follows are 23 T cell receptor beta chains derived from one specimen sequenced in a study of shared clonotypes between healthy human individuals. Using immunoSEQ multiplex PCR, the repertoire was profiled, and TCRdb retains in-frame clones only, with some absent. The sample contains under 600,000 clones, more than 95% of which appear only once. Specimen: naive CD4+ T cells sorted from blood. Regarding subset: CD45RA+ positively selected. These receptors originate from a woman in her 30s in good health.

The chain uses TRBV6-1 and TRBJ1-2, with D possibly matching TRBD1 (5 bases). The CDR3 contains 13 residues. Trimming took off 0 bases at V and 7 bases at J, with 9 bases between the two ends. Per the germline V gene, CDR1 is MNHNS and CDR2 is SASEGT. The DNA for the CDR3 is TGTGCCAGCAGTGAAGCTGGCAGGGCTGGCTACACCTTC. Translation gives CASSEAGRAGYTF.

The rearrangement links TRBV28 to TRBJ2-7; D is ambiguous. The CDR3 has 15 amino acids. V was shortened by 4 bases and J by 0 bases, with 13 bases between the two germline ends. CDR1 MDHEN and CDR2 SYDVKM come from the germline V gene. This CDR3 is CASSSADISSYEQYF. The CDR3 DNA follows: TGTGCCAGCAGTTCTGCAGATATTTCCTCCTACGAGCAGTACTTC.

V and J are TRBV28 and TRBJ2-5; 9 positions agree with TRBD1. The ends lost 6 bases at V and 5 bases at J; junction bases unmatched: 10. This CDR3 spans 15 amino acids. From germline, CDR1 is MDHEN and CDR2 SYDVKM. CDR3 in amino acids: CASSTGQGIRETQYF. The CDR3 DNA sequence: TGTGCCAGCAGCACCGGACAGGGGATCCGGGAGACCCAGTACTTC.

The J gene is TRBJ2-2, the V gene TRBV4-1; TRBD2 agrees at 16 bases. Germline CDR1 is MGHRA and CDR2 is YSYEKL. The V segment lost 3 bases and the J segment 6 bases; nucleotides outside the gene matches: 10. This CDR3 region has 19 residues. The CDR3 nucleotides read TGCGCCAGCAGCCAGTACTCCGGGACTAGCGGGGGGGTACCCGGGGAGCTGTTTTTT. Translating gives CASSQYSGTSGGVPGELFF.

The chain is built from TRBV7-2 and TRBJ1-2; D gene unclear. The CDR3 is 13 residues long. Germline values: CDR1 SGHTA, CDR2 FQGNSA. Trimming removed 6 bases from V and 2 bases from J, with 10 bases in between. For the CDR3, the DNA is TGTGCCAGCAGGCTTGCCGTGAACTATGGCTACACCTTC. This gives the protein CASRLAVNYGYTF. Drawing the rest from reference TRBV7-2 and TRBJ1-2, the complete variable domain is GAGVSQSPSNKVTEKGKDVELRCDPISGHTALYWYRQSLGQGLEFLIYFQGNSAPDKSGLPSDRFSAERTGGSVSTLTIQRTQQEDSAVYLCASRLAVNYGYTFGSGTRLTVV.

The chain couples TRBV6-6 to TRBJ2-4, with TRBD1 as a possible D gene (5 bases). Per germline, CDR1 MNHNY and CDR2 SVGAGI (reference sequence). CDR3 length: 15 amino acids. V lost 6 bases and J lost 5, with 17 bases in between. The CDR3 loop is CASRPNQGSQNIQYF. The CDR3 region has the DNA TGTGCCAGCAGACCGAATCAGGGTTCGCAAAACATTCAGTACTTC.

The rearrangement links TRBV28 to TRBJ2-7; no clear D. CDR1 is MDHEN and CDR2 is SYDVKM in the germline V gene. V gave up 5 bases and J gave up 0 bases, with 11 bases separating them. The CDR3 is 14 residues long. The CDR3 DNA reads TGTGCCAGCAGTCCCCCGTGGAGCTCCTACGAGCAGTACTTC. Translated: CASSPPWSSYEQYF.

The chain uses TRBV15 and TRBJ2-5; D unclear. V was trimmed by 1 base and J by 2 bases, leaving 8 bases between them. CDR1 is LNHNV, CDR2 YYDKDF, per germline (reference sequence). The CDR3 totals 14 residues. The DNA of the CDR3 is TGTGCCACCAGCAGAGTTTCAGAACAAGAGACCCAGTACTTC. Protein: CATSRVSEQETQYF.

The rearrangement uses TRBV30 and TRBJ2-5; TRBD2 matches at 7 bases. V lost 7 bases, J lost 4 bases, and 9 bases stayed unmatched. Germline V gene sequence: CDR1 GTSNPN, CDR2 SVGIG (reference sequence). The CDR3 spans 13 residues. CDR3 DNA: TGTGCCTCAGAACCGGGGGGAATAGAGACCCAGTACTTC. Encoded protein: CASEPGGIETQYF.

The rearrangement uses TRBV6-1 and TRBJ2-3; TRBD2 aligns across 10 bases. This CDR3 comprises 17 residues. CDR1 and CDR2 (germline): MNHNS, SASEGT. The V gene end was trimmed by 2 bases and the J gene end by 3 bases; junction bases not matched to a gene: 8. The DNA for the CDR3 is TGTGCCAGCAGTGAATTGAGCGGGAGGGCCGGAACAGATACGCAGTATTTT. Translating gives CASSELSGRAGTDTQYF.

The V gene is TRBV18, the J gene TRBJ2-5; D not resolved. Looked up from germline, CDR1 is KGHSH and CDR2 is LQKENI. This CDR3 contains 13 residues. The V end lost 2 bases, the J end lost 5 bases, and 9 bases lay between the germline ends. CDR3 loop: CASSPELLETQYF. DNA for the CDR3: TGTGCCAGCTCACCAGAGCTATTGGAGACCCAGTACTTC.

The V gene is TRBV6-1, the J gene TRBJ2-1; 7 nucleotides align to TRBD2. Unmatched junction bases numbered 5, after V lost 3 bases and J lost 0 bases. Germline V gives CDR1 MNHNS, CDR2 SASEGT. The CDR3 is 16 residues long. The CDR3 DNA reads TGTGCCAGCAGTGACCGGACTAGAAGCTCCTACAATGAGCAGTTCTTC. Translating it yields CASSDRTRSSYNEQFF.

Comment on this clone: The identical CDR3 is also encoded by other nucleotide sequences in the sample. The rearrangement uses TRBV28 and TRBJ2-7; possible D gene TRBD2, 7 bases. The CDR3 is 14 residues long. Trimming removed 3 bases from V and 4 bases from J, with 13 bases in between. In germline, CDR1 is MDHEN, CDR2 SYDVKM. CDR3 nucleotide sequence: TGTGCCAGCAGTTTGGGGGGGCTTATTTACGAGCAGTACTTC. Protein: CASSLGGLIYEQYF.

This chain links TRBV5-4 with TRBJ1-5; TRBD1 matches at 10 bases. This CDR3 is 14 amino acids long. The V gene's germline CDR1 is SGHNT and CDR2 YYREEE (reference sequence). Trimming at V came to 4 bases and at J to 4 bases, leaving 2 bases not matched to a gene. CDR3 sequence reads: CASSMDRGNQPQHF. The CDR3 region has the DNA TGTGCCAGCAGCATGGACAGGGGGAATCAGCCCCAGCATTTT.

This clone has only one observation. This rearrangement joins TRBV29-1 to TRBJ2-5; no definite D call. V was shortened by 4 bases and J by 6 bases, with 18 bases between the two germline ends. The CDR3 length is 14 residues. Germline CDR1 reads SQVTM; CDR2 reads ANQGSEA. For the CDR3, the DNA is TGCAGCGTTGCCTTAGGCGGTGGGCTTCAGACCCAGTACTTC. Amino acid sequence: CSVALGGGLQTQYF.

This clone turned up a few times. Here the CDR3 DNA reads TGTGCCAGCAGCCAAGACAGGGCCGGCGGCTACACCTTC. Its protein product is CASSQDRAGGYTF. The chain employs TRBV4-2 and TRBJ1-2; a possible D gene is TRBD1 (5 bases). CDR1 and CDR2 from the germline V gene are LGHNA and YNFKEQ. CDR3 length: 13 amino acids. Trimming took off 0 bases at V and 8 bases at J, with 10 bases between the two ends.

The chain combines TRBV9 with TRBJ1-5; D may be TRBD1 (5 bases). V was pared by 0 bases and J by 6 bases, with 13 bases between. In germline, CDR1 is SGDLS, CDR2 YYNGEE. The CDR3 loop spans 15 amino acids. CDR3 residues: CASSVDEGLTQPQHF. In DNA, the CDR3 is TGTGCCAGCAGCGTAGATGAGGGGTTGACTCAGCCCCAGCATTTT.

This chain uses TRBV28 with TRBJ2-5; possible D gene TRBD2, 5 bases. The J call may not be correct, given that the DNA end is closer to TRBJ2-7. This CDR3 has 16 amino acids. Germline V lookup: CDR1 MDHEN, CDR2 SYDVKM. The CDR3, as DNA: TGTGCCAGCAGCCACCCCCGGGGTAGCAGCTCCTACGAGCAGTACTTC. Its protein product is CASSHPRGSSSYEQYF.

The chain uses TRBV11-3 and TRBJ1-2, with D uncertain. The CDR3 sequence is 14 residues long. CDR1 SGHNT and CDR2 YENEEA come from the germline V gene. The ends were cut back, 6 bases at V and 4 bases at J, with 15 bases in the middle. The CDR3 region is CASSPLLSCYGYTF. The CDR3 nucleotides are TGTGCCAGCAGTCCCTTACTTTCTTGCTATGGCTACACCTTC.

V usage is TRBV7-8 and J usage is TRBJ2-7; D tentatively reads TRBD1 or TRBD2 (5 bases each). The V and J ends lost 0 bases and 3 bases respectively, with 12 bases between them. The CDR3 is 15 residues long. CDR1 is SGHVS, CDR2 FQNEAQ, per germline. CDR3 residues: CASSLAWGRFYEQYF. The CDR3 DNA reads as TGTGCCAGCAGCTTAGCTTGGGGACGCTTCTACGAGCAGTACTTC.

The CDR3 sequence: CAWRPQGGGYTF. CDR3 coding DNA: TGTGCCTGGAGGCCTCAGGGAGGTGGCTACACCTTC. The rearrangement joins TRBV30 to TRBJ1-2, with a weak D call TRBD1 (5 bases). The ends were cut back, 3 bases at V and 7 bases at J, with 12 bases in the middle. The germline gives CDR1 GTSNPN, CDR2 SVGIG (reference sequence). This CDR3 region has 12 residues.

This clone was detected a few times. The chain joins TRBV6-1 to TRBJ2-7, with 11 bases aligning to TRBD1. With 6 bases clipped from V and 7 bases from J, the junction kept 11 bases outside the gene matches. The CDR3 runs to 15 residues. Germline CDR1 is MNHNS and CDR2 is SASEGT. This chain's CDR3 is CASSDWGQGDREQYF. CDR3 sequence (DNA): TGTGCCAGCAGCGACTGGGGACAGGGGGATCGGGAGCAGTACTTC.

This clone was counted between two and nine times. This chain joins TRBV2 and TRBJ1-1; 9 bases map to TRBD1. Trimming removed 6 bases from V and 2 bases from J; junction bases left unmatched: 4. This CDR3 contains 14 residues. Germline V CDR1 and CDR2: SNHLY, FYNNEI. This CDR3 reads CASRRQGDNTEAFF. As DNA, the CDR3 is TGTGCCAGCAGGAGACAGGGGGACAACACTGAAGCTTTCTTT.